The table lists the clone carrying this TCR beta chain with many counts. The antigen is undetermined. Unique molecular identifiers were used in preparing the TCRbeta library. TCRdb reanalysed the PCR reads using MiXCR and keeps one entry per CDR3 protein. This table holds around 29,000 distinct CDR3 sequences, 6.3% found once. This sample was taken from a study of T-cell reconstitution after alpha-beta-depleted transplantation in children. Broader study findings: It was surviving recipient T cells and thymic progenitors that gave some patients high TCRbeta diversity at day 60. In patients about two months after transplant, alpha-beta T cells reportedly arose from several hundred expanded graft clones. One year post-transplant, T-cell counts and diversity were largely derived from T cells produced anew.

Sequenced here: PBMCs, mostly from graft donor cells, sampled 180 days after TCRalphabeta/CD19-depleted stem cell transplant. This sequence was found in a male patient under 18 who had a stem cell transplant for acute myeloid leukemia, so the T cells may come from the graft donor.

DNA of the CDR3: TGTGCCAGCAGCTTGGAGGGCAGGACGAACACCGGGGAGCTGTTTTTT. Its translation: CASSLEGRTNTGELFF. This chain uses TRBV5-8 with TRBJ2-2, with D uncertain. The germline V gene has CDR1 SGHTS and CDR2 YDEGEE. The CDR3 contains 16 residues. V lost 0 bases, J lost 0 bases, and 9 bases lay in between.